This T cell receptor (beta chain) was documented in a study of shared clonotypes between healthy human individuals. Using immunoSEQ multiplex PCR, the repertoire was profiled, and TCRdb retains in-frame clones only, with some absent. The data show approximately 980,000 clones, 70% to 85% seen once. Germline lookup yields CDR1 SQVTM and CDR2 ANQGSEA. The CDR3 sequence is 13 residues long. Trimming pared 3 bases from V and 0 bases from J, leaving 7 bases between. Investigators divided CD4+ cells into CD45RA+ naive and CD45RA-negative memory subsets. This chain uses TRBV29-1 with TRBJ2-3, with a tentative D call TRBD1 (5 bases). This receptor was identified in a young man in good health. The sequenced sample was memory CD4+ T cells sorted from blood. The subset was: CD45RA-negative fraction. CDR3 region: CSVDRDSTDTQYF. In DNA form, the CDR3 reads TGCAGCGTTGACAGGGATAGCACAGATACGCAGTATTTT.